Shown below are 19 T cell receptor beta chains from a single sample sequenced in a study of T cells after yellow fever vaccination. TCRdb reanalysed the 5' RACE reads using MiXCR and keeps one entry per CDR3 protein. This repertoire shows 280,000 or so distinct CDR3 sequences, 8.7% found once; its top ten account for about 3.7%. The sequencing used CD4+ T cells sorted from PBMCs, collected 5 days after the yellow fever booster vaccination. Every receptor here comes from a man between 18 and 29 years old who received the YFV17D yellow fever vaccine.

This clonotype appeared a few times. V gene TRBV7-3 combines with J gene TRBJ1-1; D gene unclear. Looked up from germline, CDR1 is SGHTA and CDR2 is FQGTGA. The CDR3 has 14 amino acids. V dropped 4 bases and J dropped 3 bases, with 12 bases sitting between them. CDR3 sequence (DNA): TGTGCCAGCAGCTCCGCCGGGTCTCACACTGAAGCTTTCTTT. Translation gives CASSSAGSHTEAFF.

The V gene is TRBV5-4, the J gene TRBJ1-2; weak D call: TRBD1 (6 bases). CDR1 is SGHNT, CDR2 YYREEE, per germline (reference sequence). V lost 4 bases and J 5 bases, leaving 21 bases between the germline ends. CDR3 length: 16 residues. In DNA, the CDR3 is TGTGCCAGCAGCGTAGGACAGTCGCCTGGTACATATGGCTACACCTTC. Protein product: CASSVGQSPGTYGYTF.

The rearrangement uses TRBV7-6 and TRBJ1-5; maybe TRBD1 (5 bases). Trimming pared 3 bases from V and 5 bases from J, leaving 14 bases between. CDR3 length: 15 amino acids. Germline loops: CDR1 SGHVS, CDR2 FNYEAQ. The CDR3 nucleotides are TGTGCCAGCAGCTTTGGGTTAGGGGCGGATCAGCCCCAGCATTTT. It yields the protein CASSFGLGADQPQHF.

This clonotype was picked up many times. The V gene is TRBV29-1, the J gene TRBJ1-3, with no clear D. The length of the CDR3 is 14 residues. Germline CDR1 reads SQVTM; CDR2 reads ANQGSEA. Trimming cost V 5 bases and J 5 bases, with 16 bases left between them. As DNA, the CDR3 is TGCAGCGTTCTGGACGTACTGCGCCGAAACACCATATATTTT. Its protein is CSVLDVLRRNTIYF.

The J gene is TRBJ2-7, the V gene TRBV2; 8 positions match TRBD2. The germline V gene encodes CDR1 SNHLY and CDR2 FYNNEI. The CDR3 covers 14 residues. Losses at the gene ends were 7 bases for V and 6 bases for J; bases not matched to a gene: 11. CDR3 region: CASTREGAGGEQYF. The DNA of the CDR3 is TGTGCCAGCACCCGAGAGGGCGCGGGAGGCGAGCAGTACTTC.

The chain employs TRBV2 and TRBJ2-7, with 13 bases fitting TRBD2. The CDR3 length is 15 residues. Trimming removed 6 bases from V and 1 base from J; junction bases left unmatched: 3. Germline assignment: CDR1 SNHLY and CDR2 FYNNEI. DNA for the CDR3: TGTGCCAGCAGGGAGGGACTAGCGGGGTCCTACGAGCAGTACTTC. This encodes CASREGLAGSYEQYF.

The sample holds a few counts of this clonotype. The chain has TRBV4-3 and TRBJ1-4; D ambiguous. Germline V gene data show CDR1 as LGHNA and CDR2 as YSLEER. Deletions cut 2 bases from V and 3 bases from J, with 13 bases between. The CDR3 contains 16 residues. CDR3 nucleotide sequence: TGCGCCAGCAGCCAACGACTCGGAACGTCTAATGAAAAACTGTTTTTT. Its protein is CASSQRLGTSNEKLFF.

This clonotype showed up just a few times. CDR3 nucleotides: TGTGCCAGCAGCCAGTTCGACAGTTATAATTCACCCCTCCACTTT. Encoded protein: CASSQFDSYNSPLHF. The chain combines TRBV3-1 with TRBJ1-6, with a weak D call TRBD1 (5 bases). The CDR3 loop spans 15 amino acids. Germline V gives CDR1 LGHDT, CDR2 YNNKEL (reference sequence). V lost 3 bases and J lost 4, with 10 bases in between.

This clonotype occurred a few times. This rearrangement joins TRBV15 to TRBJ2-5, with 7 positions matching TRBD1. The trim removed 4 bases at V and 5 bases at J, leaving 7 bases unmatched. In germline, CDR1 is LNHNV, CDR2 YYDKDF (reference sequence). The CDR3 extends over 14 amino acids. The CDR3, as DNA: TGTGCCACCAGCACCGAGGGCAGGGGGGAGACCCAGTACTTC. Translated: CATSTEGRGETQYF.

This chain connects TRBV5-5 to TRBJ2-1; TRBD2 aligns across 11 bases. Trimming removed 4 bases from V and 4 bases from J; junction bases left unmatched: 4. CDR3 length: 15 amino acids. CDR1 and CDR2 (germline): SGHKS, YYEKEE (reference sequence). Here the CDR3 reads CASSERLAGYNEQFF. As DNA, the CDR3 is TGTGCCAGCAGCGAACGACTAGCGGGGTACAATGAGCAGTTCTTC.

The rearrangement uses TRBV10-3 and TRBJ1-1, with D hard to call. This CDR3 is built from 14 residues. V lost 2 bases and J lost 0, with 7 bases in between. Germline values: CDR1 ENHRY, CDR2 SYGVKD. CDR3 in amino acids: CAISETLMNTEAFF. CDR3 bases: TGTGCCATCAGTGAGACGCTTATGAACACTGAAGCTTTCTTT.

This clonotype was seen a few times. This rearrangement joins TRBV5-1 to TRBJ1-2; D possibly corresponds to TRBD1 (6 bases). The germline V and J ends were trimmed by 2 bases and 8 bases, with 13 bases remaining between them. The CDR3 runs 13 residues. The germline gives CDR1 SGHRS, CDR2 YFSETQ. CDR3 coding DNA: TGCGCCAGCAGCTTACAGGAGCAGGGGGGCTACACCTTC. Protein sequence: CASSLQEQGGYTF.

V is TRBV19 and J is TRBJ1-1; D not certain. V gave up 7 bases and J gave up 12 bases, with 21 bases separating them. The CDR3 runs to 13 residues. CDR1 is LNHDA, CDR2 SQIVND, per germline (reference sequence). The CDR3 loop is CASTLGGHRGSFF. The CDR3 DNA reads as TGTGCCAGTACCCTAGGTGGGCATCGGGGATCTTTCTTT.

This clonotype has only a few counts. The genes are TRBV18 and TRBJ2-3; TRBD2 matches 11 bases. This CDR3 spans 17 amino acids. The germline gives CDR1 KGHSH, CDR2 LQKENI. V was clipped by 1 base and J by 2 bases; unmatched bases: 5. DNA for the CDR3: TGTGCCAGCTCACCACTCCTAGCGGGGGGCCCCACAGATACGCAGTATTTT. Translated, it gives CASSPLLAGGPTDTQYF. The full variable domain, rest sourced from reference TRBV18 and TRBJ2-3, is NAGVMQNPRHLVRRRGQEARLRCSPMKGHSHVYWYRQLPEEGLKFMVYLQKENIIDESGMPKERFSAEFPKEGPSILRIQQVVRGDSAAYFCASSPLLAGGPTDTQYFGPGTRLTVL.

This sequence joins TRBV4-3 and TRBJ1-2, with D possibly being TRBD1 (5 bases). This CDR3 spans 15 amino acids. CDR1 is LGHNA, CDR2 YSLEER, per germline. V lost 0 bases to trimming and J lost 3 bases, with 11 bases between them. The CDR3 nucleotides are TGCGCCAGCAGCCAAGACAGGAGGGGTGACTATGGCTACACCTTC. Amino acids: CASSQDRRGDYGYTF.

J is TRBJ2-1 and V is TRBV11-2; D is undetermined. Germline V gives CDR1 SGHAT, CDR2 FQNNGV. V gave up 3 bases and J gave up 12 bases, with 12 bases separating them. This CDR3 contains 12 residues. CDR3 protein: CASSFSRAAQFF. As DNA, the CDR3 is TGTGCCAGCAGCTTTTCTCGGGCCGCGCAGTTCTTC.

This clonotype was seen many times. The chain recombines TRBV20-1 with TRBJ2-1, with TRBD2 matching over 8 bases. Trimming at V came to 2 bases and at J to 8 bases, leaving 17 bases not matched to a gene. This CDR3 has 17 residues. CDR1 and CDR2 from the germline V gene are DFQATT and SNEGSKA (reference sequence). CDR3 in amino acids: CSARMGRTGGPRDEQFF. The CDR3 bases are TGCAGTGCTAGAATGGGACGGACGGGGGGGCCTCGGGATGAGCAGTTCTTC.

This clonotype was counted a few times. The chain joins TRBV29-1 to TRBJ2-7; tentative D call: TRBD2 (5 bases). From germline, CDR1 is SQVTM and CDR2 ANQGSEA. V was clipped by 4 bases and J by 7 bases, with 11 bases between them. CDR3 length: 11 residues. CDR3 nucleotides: TGCAGCGTTGGAGGGCCGGAGGAGCAGTACTTC. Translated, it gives CSVGGPEEQYF.

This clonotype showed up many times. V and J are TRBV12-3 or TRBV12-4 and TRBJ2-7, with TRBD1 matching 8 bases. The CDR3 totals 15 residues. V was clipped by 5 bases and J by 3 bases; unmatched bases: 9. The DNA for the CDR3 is TGTGCCAGCAGTAAACCCGGGACAGGAGGCTACGAGCAGTACTTC. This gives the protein CASSKPGTGGYEQYF.